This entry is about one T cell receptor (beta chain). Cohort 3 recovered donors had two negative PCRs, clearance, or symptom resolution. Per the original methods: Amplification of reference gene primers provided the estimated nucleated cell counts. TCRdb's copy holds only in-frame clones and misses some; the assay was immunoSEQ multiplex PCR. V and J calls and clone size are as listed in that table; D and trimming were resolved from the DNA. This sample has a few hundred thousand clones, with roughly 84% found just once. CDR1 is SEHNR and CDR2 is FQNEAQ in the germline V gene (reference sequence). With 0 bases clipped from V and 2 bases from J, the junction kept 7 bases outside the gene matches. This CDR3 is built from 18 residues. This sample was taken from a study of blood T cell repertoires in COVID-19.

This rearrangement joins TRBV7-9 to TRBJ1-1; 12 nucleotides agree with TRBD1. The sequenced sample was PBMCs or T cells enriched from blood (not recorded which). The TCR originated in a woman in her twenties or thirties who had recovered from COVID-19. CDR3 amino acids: CASSLAGTGGLINTEAFF. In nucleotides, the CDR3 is TGTGCCAGCAGCTTAGCCGGGACAGGGGGCCTAATAAACACTGAAGCTTTCTTT.